This TCR beta chain appears in the sequencing data of a study of regulatory T cells in long-lasting Graves disease. Overall study results and limits: TRBV28, TRBJ1-2 and TRBJ2-5 were segments that persistent disease favored. Persistent-disease Graves' patients showed less TCR diversity than new cases.

There are 13 residues in the CDR3. V lost 6 bases to trimming and J lost 12 bases, with 18 bases between them. Library construction for TCR beta used iRepertoire HTBI primers and Arm-PCR of CDR3 regions. TCRdb reprocessed the multiplex PCR reads with MiXCR, giving one entry per CDR3 protein. Among 450,000 to 700,000 distinct CDR3 sequences listed, roughly 14% were seen once. This clonotype was recorded many times. Its antigen is not known. Noted time point: newly diagnosed GD, antithyroid drugs for less than 3 months. The authors made the TCR library using RNA they extracted from PBMCs. Diagnosing Graves' disease relied on the American Thyroid Association guidelines. This same sample was also part of a study on T cells in Graves' hyperthyroidism and ophthalmopathy. From that report: Using the HTBI primer set, a first-round RT-PCR was run on the TCR CDR3.

The sample consisted of peripheral blood mononuclear cells (PBMCs), taken at new diagnosis, from a patient treated with antithyroid drugs. The origin of this receptor is a man aged 25-45 years with Graves disease. The rearrangement uses TRBV12-3 or TRBV12-4 and TRBJ2-1; possible D gene TRBD2, 6 bases. CDR3 protein: CASSLGGRDVQFF. CDR3 bases: TGTGCCAGCAGCCTCGGCGGGCGGGACGTGCAGTTCTTC.